Each of the 3 T cell receptor beta chains below was sequenced from the same sample in a study of human T cells and chemical hapten exposure. Each CDR3 protein is one row after TCRdb ran MiXCR on the RACE reads. The data show approximately 97,000 distinct CDR3 sequences, with about an eighth seen just once and roughly 3.1% held by the top ten. The time point: patch test 2, 6 weeks after DPC sensitization. Treatment: therapeutic diphenylcyclopropenone sensitization with weekly scalp DPC. The sample consisted of whole blood, taken in connection with sensitization to the hapten diphenylcyclopropenone (DPC). All receptors come from a woman in her 40s with alopecia areata. Some clones in this sample may be carry-over from other donors' samples.

This clonotype appeared a few times. The chain recombines TRBV18 with TRBJ2-5; 11 nucleotides line up with TRBD2. Trimming removed 4 bases from V and 5 bases from J; junction bases left unmatched: 3. CDR3 length: 14 amino acids. The germline gives CDR1 KGHSH, CDR2 LQKENI. The CDR3 loop reads CASSHRTSGETQYF. For the CDR3, the DNA is TGTGCCAGCTCACACAGGACTAGCGGGGAGACCCAGTACTTC.

This clonotype was seen more than once but under ten times. The V call is TRBV2, the J call TRBJ2-1, with 10 bases that match TRBD2. This CDR3 has 15 amino acids. Looked up from germline, CDR1 is SNHLY and CDR2 is FYNNEI. V lost 6 bases to trimming and J lost 5 bases; unmatched junction nucleotides: 7. CDR3 nucleotide sequence: TGTGCCAGCAGGGGGTCAGCGGGAGGGGACAATGAGCAGTTCTTC. Encoded protein: CASRGSAGGDNEQFF.

The chain couples TRBV20-1 to TRBJ2-7; 10 bases are a match to TRBD2. The CDR3 consists of 15 residues. The V segment lost 1 base and the J segment 2 bases; nucleotides outside the gene matches: 5. Per germline, CDR1 DFQATT and CDR2 SNEGSKA (reference sequence). The CDR3 region has the DNA TGCAGTGCTAGAGGCCTAGCGGGGGCCCCCTACGAGCAGTACTTC. Translating gives CSARGLAGAPYEQYF.